This paragraph reports one T cell receptor beta chain. What it recognizes is unknown. PCR was performed a second time for roughly 6 to 12 cycles using a sample-barcoded 5' primer and a J-beta primer mix. A minimum of 3 million CDR3-containing paired-end reads was obtained for each sample. TCRdb re-analysed the 5' RACE reads in MiXCR, keeping a single row per CDR3 protein. The sample lists 1 million to 1.2 million distinct CDR3 sequences; around two fifths were seen once. Per-sample PBMC isolation yielded at least 6.5 million cells. This CDR3 is 14 amino acids long. Germline CDR1 and CDR2: SEHNR and FQNEAQ (reference sequence). Trimming pared 0 bases from V and 4 bases from J, leaving 9 bases between. This specimen belongs to a study of blood T cells in healthy people across ages. Study-wide results and limits: Among long-lived donors, naive CD4+ cells were more numerous and diversity higher than in aged donors. Investigators viewed diversity estimates from one million T cells as underestimates, the study reported.

This rearrangement joins TRBV7-9 to TRBJ1-2; D may be TRBD1 (6 bases). Sample: blood. The sequence was collected from a man aged 18 to 30 in good health. This CDR3 reads CASSLAGAVYGYTF. The CDR3 DNA sequence: TGTGCCAGCAGCTTAGCGGGGGCCGTCTATGGCTACACCTTC.